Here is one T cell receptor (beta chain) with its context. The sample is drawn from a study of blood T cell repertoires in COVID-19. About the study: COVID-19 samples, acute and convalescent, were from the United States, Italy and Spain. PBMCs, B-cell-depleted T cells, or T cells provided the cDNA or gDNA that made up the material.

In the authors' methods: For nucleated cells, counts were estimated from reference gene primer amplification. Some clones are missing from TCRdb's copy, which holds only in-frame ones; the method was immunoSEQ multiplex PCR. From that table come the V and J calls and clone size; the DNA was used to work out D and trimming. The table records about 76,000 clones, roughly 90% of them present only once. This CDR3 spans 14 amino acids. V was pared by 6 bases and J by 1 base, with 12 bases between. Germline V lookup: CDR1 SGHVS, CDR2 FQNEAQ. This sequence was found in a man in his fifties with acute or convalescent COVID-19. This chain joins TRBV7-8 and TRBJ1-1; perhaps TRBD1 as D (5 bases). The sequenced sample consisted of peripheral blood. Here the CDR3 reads CASRPQAANTEAFF. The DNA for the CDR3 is TGTGCCAGCAGGCCACAGGCAGCGAACACTGAAGCTTTCTTT.